Listed below are T cell receptor beta chains from one sample, sequenced in a study of vaccination effects on CD4 cells after COVID-19. No antigen has been identified for these receptors. Using immunoSEQ multiplex PCR, the repertoire was profiled, and TCRdb retains in-frame clones only, with some absent. Of 25,000 to 30,000 clones listed, 70% to 80% were seen once; the top ten hold about 32%. Sequenced material: CD4+ T cells from PBMCs cultured with SARS-CoV-2 spike peptides, taken before COVID-19 vaccination. The receptors were gathered from a human donor who received a COVID-19 vaccine. Each CDR3 is given with its conserved first and last residue. A D gene is named only where the DNA matches it firmly. A row's size may be missing; if present it is once, few, many or a size class.

size	D	V	J	length	DNA	CDR3
.	TRBD2	TRBV5-4	TRBJ2-7	16	TGTGCCAGCAGCTTCCTCGGACTAGCGGCCACCTACGAGCAGTACTTC	CASSFLGLAATYEQYF
.	.	TRBV7-2	TRBJ1-1	15	TGTGCCAGCAGAGCCTCGACGTGGGGGGCTTCTGAAGCTTTCTTT	CASRASTWGASEAFF
.	.	TRBV18	TRBJ2-7	14	TGTGCCAGCTCGCTATCCCGGGACCTAGGCGAGCAGTACTTC	CASSLSRDLGEQYF
.	TRBD2	TRBV6-1	TRBJ2-1	16	TGTGCCAGCAGTGCTAGCTTAGCGGGGGGGCGCAATGAGCAGTTCTTC	CASSASLAGGRNEQFF
.	.	TRBV7-7	TRBJ2-6	16	TGTGCTAGCAGCTTAGCTCCGTACTCTGGGGCCAACGTCCTGACTTTC	CASSLAPYSGANVLTF
.	.	TRBV19	TRBJ1-5	13	TGTGCCAGTAGTGCTGAGAGGGGTCAGCCCCAGCATTTT	CASSAERGQPQHF
.	TRBD1	TRBV10-3	TRBJ1-1	16	TGTGCCATCAGCGACAGGGGGCGAATCGGAATCAAGGGAGCTTTCTTT	CAISDRGRIGIKGAFF
.	TRBD1	TRBV24-1	TRBJ2-2	16	TGTGCCACCAGTGACAGGGACAGGGGGAACACCGGGGAGCTGTTTTTT	CATSDRDRGNTGELFF
.	.	TRBV12-5	TRBJ2-7	19	TGTGCTAGTGGTTTTCCCTCCCGGGCAGGACCAAACAGCTCCTACGAGCAGTACTTC	CASGFPSRAGPNSSYEQYF
once	.	TRBV11-2	TRBJ2-7	14	TGTGCCAGCAGCTTAGACAGACTCTCCTACGAGCAGTACTTC	CASSLDRLSYEQYF
.	.	TRBV11-2	TRBJ1-1	12	TGTGCCAGCCTTGGACTGCCCACTGAAGCTTTCTTT	CASLGLPTEAFF
.	TRBD2	TRBV9	TRBJ2-3	17	TGTGCCAGCAGCACCGGACTAGCGGGGGGGCCCACAGATACGCAGTATTTT	CASSTGLAGGPTDTQYF
few	.	TRBV27	TRBJ1-5	17	TGTGCCAGCAGGGAAGGGAAGCGGGACTATAGCAATCAGCCCCAGCATTTT	CASREGKRDYSNQPQHF
few	.	TRBV6-5	TRBJ1-1	13	TGTGCCAGCAGTTACCGAGTGAACACTGAAGCTTTCTTT	CASSYRVNTEAFF
.	.	TRBV10-3	TRBJ1-6	13	TGTGCCATCAGTGAGGACAGGAATTCACCCCTCCACTTT	CAISEDRNSPLHF
.	.	TRBV27	TRBJ1-3	13	TGTGCCAGCAGTCCCAGGGAGGGGGACACCATATATTTT	CASSPREGDTIYF
.	TRBD1	TRBV30	TRBJ1-2	13	TGTGCCTGGGGGGACAGGGGGCTCTATGGCTACACCTTC	CAWGDRGLYGYTF
few	TRBD1	TRBV6-2/TRBV6-3	TRBJ2-1	16	TGTGCCAGCAGTTATAAGGGCAGGGGGCGCAGGAATGAGCAGTTCTTC	CASSYKGRGRRNEQFF
.	.	TRBV6-5	TRBJ2-5	11	TGTGCCAGCAGTTACAGTAAGACCCAGTACTTC	CASSYSKTQYF
.	.	TRBV10-3	TRBJ1-4	15	TGTGCCATCAGTGATCGGCAGGGATCTCATGAAAAACTGTTTTTT	CAISDRQGSHEKLFF
.	TRBD1	TRBV13	TRBJ1-2	15	TGTGCCAGCAGCTTAGCTACAGGGGGCAACTATGGCTACACCTTC	CASSLATGGNYGYTF
.	.	TRBV7-9	TRBJ1-1	16	TGTGCCAGCAGCCTCGGGACAAGATACATGAACACTGAAGCTTTCTTT	CASSLGTRYMNTEAFF
.	.	TRBV27	TRBJ2-3	15	TGTGCCAGCAGTTTATCGATCGTTGTGACAGATACGCAGTATTTT	CASSLSIVVTDTQYF
few	TRBD1	TRBV5-4	TRBJ2-1	14	TGTGCCAGCTGGGAGGGGACAGGGTTCAATGAGCAGTTCTTC	CASWEGTGFNEQFF